This T cell receptor beta chain was captured by sequencing in a study of tumor and adjacent non-tumor tissue in lung cancer. The library came from three nested PCR rounds adapted from ARM-PCR protocols. TCRdb re-derived calls from the multiplex PCR reads in MiXCR, one entry per CDR3 protein. The table records just over 200,000 distinct CDR3 sequences, 71% of them present only once. No cell sorting was done before RNA was extracted from the tissue. To note about this clonotype: The germline gene is not matched at one end of the junction; a read error may be the cause.

Per germline, CDR1 SEHNR and CDR2 FQNEAQ (reference sequence). The CDR3 is 12 amino acids. Sequenced material: lung tumor tissue. The chain couples TRBV7-9 to TRBJ2-3; TRBD1 or TRBD2 may be the D gene (5 bases each). This receptor was taken from a man aged 55 to 70 with non-small cell lung cancer. CDR3 nucleotide sequence: TGTGCCAACAGCCGGGGCACCGATACACAGTATTTT. Protein sequence: CANSRGTDTQYF.